Shown below are 2 T cell receptor beta chains from a single sample sequenced in a study of blood T cell repertoires in COVID-19. Repertoires were generated with immunoSEQ multiplex PCR, while TCRdb's copy carries only in-frame clones and drops some. This table holds some 180,000 clones, approximately 85% found once. Sequenced sample: peripheral blood. The receptor source for this set is a woman aged 60-75 years with acute or convalescent COVID-19.

This clone has just one count. The chain employs TRBV7-2 and TRBJ1-1; TRBD1 is a possible D gene (6 bases). Germline V CDR1 and CDR2: SGHTA, FQGNSA. V was pared by 1 base and J by 7 bases, with 10 bases between. This CDR3 spans 13 amino acids. CDR3 DNA sequence: TGTGCCAGCAGCTTAGTAGAACAGGGTGAAGCTTTCTTT. Its translation: CASSLVEQGEAFF.

This chain joins TRBV30 and TRBJ2-3; 10 positions agree with TRBD2. The CDR3 is 15 amino acids. J was trimmed by 4 bases and V by 4 bases; bases with no gene match: 8. Germline CDR1 and CDR2: GTSNPN and SVGIG (reference sequence). CDR3 sequence (DNA): TGTGCCTGGAACGGGGGGCTAGCGGGAGCAGATACGCAGTATTTT. Its protein product is CAWNGGLAGADTQYF.